The sequence of this T cell receptor beta chain was determined in a study of cytomegalovirus exposure and HLA in healthy donors listed by TCRdb under 2017. Some background on the complete study: According to an earlier analysis of 587 of the donors, about 179 million T cells yielded some 110 million unique TCR beta sequences and around 280 Gb of sequence data. Roughly 310 gigabases of sequencing data and approximately 93 million unique TCR sequences were included in an early release covering under 650 HLA-typed donors. Of the 398 genotyped donors, 70% to 90% were placed in the genetic ancestry cluster associated with self-reported Caucasian donors. The study aimed to test whether signatures of past pathogen exposure could be identified by cataloging public T cell receptors. The T cell repertoires of around 730 subjects were profiled by immunosequencing and related to cytomegalovirus serostatus. Along with the roughly 670-subject first cohort, a separate validation cohort of over a hundred different subjects was used. The study combined high-throughput TCR immunosequencing, statistical association of individual TCRs with disease status, and machine learning to predict cytomegalovirus infection status. A later analysis re-analyzed previously published TCR beta repertoires from about 730 donors and added high-resolution HLA genotyping to study TCR occurrence patterns. Rather than using new phenotypic data, the later analysis identified candidate immune exposures from TCR beta sequences and from how often those sequences occurred across donors. In an earlier analysis of a few hundred of the donors, high-throughput TCR beta sequencing was used to judge whether each TCR beta V gene segment behaved as functional or pseudogenic. Donor age, sex, ethnicity and CMV serostatus were compiled together with the repertoire data. A later genetic analysis used genome-wide SNP genotypes for about 60% of the roughly 670 donors, treating that subset as a discovery cohort. Every discovery cohort repertoire had been produced on one sequencing platform. Class I and class II HLA loci were covered by the typing at four-digit resolution. Typing coverage varied by locus: roughly 629-640 donors for A, B, C, DRB1 and DQB1; under 550 for DQA1; around 570 for DPA1; 400 to 480 for DPB1. Four or five DR-DQ haplotypes were treated as single units for association and clustering because of strong linkage in the cohort. Across 300 to 400 genotyped donors of the cohort, an average of roughly 250,000 unique TCR beta nucleotide sequences per donor were sequenced, and roughly 18% of those sequences were non-productive. Here is what the overall study found, with its caveats: Only TCR beta chains were sequenced in this cohort, and the absence of alpha or paired-chain data limited detectable features. According to the authors, the approach could potentially be generalized to other disease states and immunological phenotypes. In a later genetic analysis, a missense DCLRE1C variant was associated with V-gene and J-gene trimming of TCR beta chains, and the association was replicated in an independent cohort. Strong co-occurrence of HLA alleles, especially DR and DQ, made assigning TCR associations to individual alleles difficult. Compared with equally common non-associated chains, HLA-associated TCR beta chains in a later analysis were more clonally expanded and had lower generation probabilities. In a later analysis, most CMV-associated TCR beta chains were found to appear HLA-restricted, with HLA associations seemingly driven largely by CMV exposure. A further reported finding was that TCR beta sequences accurately predicted the HLA-A and HLA-B alleles for most subjects in the first cohort. In a later analysis, several top co-occurrence clusters were reported to appear linked to parvovirus B19, influenza, CMV and Epstein-Barr virus. Because some donors lacked HLA typing at each locus, the association tests relied only on the typed subset. At a false discovery rate of 0.05, a later analysis linked 15,000 to 20,000 TCR beta sequences to specific HLA alleles. According to a later analysis, TCR association rates differed among HLA loci, with DRB1 alleles showing the most associated TCRs and HLA-C alleles showing the fewest. Because counts were too low, some 17 rarely observed V segments, including chromosome 9 orphons, were excluded from the earlier analysis of a few hundred of the donors. Correlated functional status among segregating V segments might be attributable to linkage disequilibrium, but an unknown experimental factor could not be ruled out. Some IMGT-functional V segments, including TRBV6-2 and TRBV6-3, could not be distinguished by the 87-base-pair reads and were therefore excluded. Most TCR sequences were observed very rarely across donors, whereas some public TCRs were present in many individuals. CMV serostatus was the only immune exposure information available for the cohort. A cluster of highly shared sequence variants was judged likely to be a technical artifact of the sequencing pipeline. The study listed over 150 TCR beta chains as associated with cytomegalovirus. Broadly in line with IMGT annotations, most TCR beta V segments showed up in productive rearrangements about 90% or about 30% of the time in an earlier analysis of 587 of the donors. A few of the identified cytomegalovirus-associated TCR beta chains were confirmed in vitro to be specific for cytomegalovirus antigens. In both the original and validation cohorts, the classifier was reported to diagnose cytomegalovirus status with high specificity and sensitivity. Compared with the approximately 670-donor mean, donors in an Asian-associated ancestry cluster had fewer N-insertions in productive TCRs, according to a later genetic analysis. Sequencing depth was assumed to be roughly uniform across donors in the presence/absence analyses, though that assumption may not hold.

The cohort consisted of 600 to 700 healthy bone marrow donors. At the time of sampling, all cohort members were nominally healthy, though unrecorded immune exposures were likely present. The donor was CMV seronegative and was included in the group of 352 seronegative cohort members. Every donor gave a peripheral blood sample, and the peripheral blood mononuclear cells from that sample were used for TCR beta sequencing. Genomic DNA was extracted from the blood cell samples with the Qiagen DNeasy Blood Extraction Kit. To prepare the library, the immunoSEQ multiplex PCR assay was applied. A mixture of 60 forward primers for TCR Vbeta segments and 13 reverse primers for TCR Jbeta segments was used in the multiplex PCR. Amplification of the CDR3 region of rearranged TCR beta genes was performed with a multiplex PCR assay on genomic DNA. Amplified TCR beta libraries were sequenced as 87-base-pair reads on the Illumina HiSeq System. Concerning the study's data processing: A later analysis tallied approximately 87 million unique TCR beta chains across the 660 or so repertoires, and about 12 million of those chains were shared by two or more donors. Raw reads were error-corrected and collapsed into unique sequences with a nearest-neighbor algorithm that merged closely related sequences to remove PCR and sequencing errors. To assign V, D and J gene segments, CDR3 sequences were aligned to IMGT reference sequences. For a sequence to be retained, a match of at least six nucleotides was required to both a V gene segment and a J gene segment. Rearrangements were classified as productive when the CDR3 lacked stop codons and remained in frame with V and J, and all other rearrangements were classified as non-productive. Following IMGT convention, CDR3 was defined as the stretch from the second conserved V-encoded cysteine to the conserved J-encoded phenylalanine. The earlier analysis of around 640 of the donors excluded sequences that lacked an unambiguous match to a single V gene segment. An earlier analysis of fewer than 650 of the donors classified V segments as functional when productive rearrangements were above 56.7% and as segregating when the standard deviation between donors was above 5%. A statistical classification framework was built to diagnose cytomegalovirus status from the catalog of TCR beta chain sequences. A later analysis assigned V and J genes by comparing TCR nucleotide sequences with IMGT/GENE-DB human TR gene sequences. Using the TCRdist pipeline, a later analysis assigned CDR3 sequences along with most-parsimonious VDJ recombination scenarios. In a later analysis, every TCR beta chain was defined by the combination of its CDR3 amino acid sequence and its V-gene family, and reads without a unique V-gene family were dropped. In a later analysis, fewer than 600 highly shared, low-generation-probability nucleotide sequences were removed to address suspected cross-contamination and a sequencing artifact. A later analysis calculated a clonal expansion index for each public chain from normalized within-repertoire ranks of inferred template counts. In a later analysis, generation probabilities were computed with a VDJ recombination model fitted to out-of-frame rearrangements, and the resulting probabilities were checked against IGoR. A later analysis scored TCR-TCR, TCR-HLA and TCR-CMV co-occurrence with hypergeometric tests, applying a repertoire-size bias correction to TCR pairs. A later analysis estimated false discovery rates by permuting HLA or CMV assignments 20 times. In a later analysis, co-occurring TCRs were grouped using DBSCAN, with TCRdist sequence similarity added in when clustering inside HLA-allele-positive subsets. Repertoires with fewer than 30,000 or more than 120,000 public chains, plus five repertoires with anomalous nucleotide sharing, were excluded from co-occurrence clustering. Sourced from immuneACCESS, this table was stored by TCRdb with only in-frame sequences that have V and J called. A share of the clones is absent; for the studies checked, an unresolved V gene accounts for under half, and the remainder has no known explanation. The DNA gave D and trimming, while V, J and clone size come from that table. Here the sample has 50,000 or so clones; approximately 77% occur a single time. Roughly 9.2% of the sample goes to the ten largest clones.

Details on this clone: The antigen it binds to is not known. Base qualities were left out, and no much larger clone turns up one base away.

The cysteine opens and the phenylalanine closes a CDR3 of 14 amino acids. The only DNA kept is the CDR3, 42 bases in frame from the first base. CDR1 and CDR2, per the germline V gene (reference sequence), are SGHNT and YYREEE. V sheds 1 base and J sheds 3 bases, leaving 7 bases between their ends. The V gene is TRBV5-4 and the J gene is TRBJ2-2; a weak D assignment points to TRBD1 (5 bases agree). The material sequenced was PBMCs. This receptor was obtained from a woman in her 50s in good health and CMV-seronegative. The DNA is as follows: TGTGCCAGCAGCTTGCAGGGTGACACCGGGGAGCTGTTTTTT. This yields the protein CASSLQGDTGELFF.